These 2 T cell receptor beta chains share one sample of origin, sequenced in a study of T cells in Graves' hyperthyroidism and ophthalmopathy. TCR beta CDR3 sequences were amplified from RNA transcripts. First-round RT-PCR with HTBI primers amplified the TCR CDR3 region. TCRdb used MiXCR to reprocess the multiplex PCR reads, holding one entry per CDR3 protein. The sample carries hundreds of thousands of distinct CDR3 sequences, 14% recorded once. Sequenced sample: blood. The origin of the receptors is a woman aged 18-29 years with Graves' hyperthyroidism.

This clonotype has at least ten counts. This rearrangement joins TRBV20-1 to TRBJ2-3; 7 bases are shared with TRBD2. V lost 1 base to trimming and J lost 2 bases; unmatched junction nucleotides: 0. Germline CDR1 is DFQATT and CDR2 is SNEGSKA (reference sequence). There are 13 residues in the CDR3. The DNA for the CDR3 is TGCAGTGCTAGAGGACTAGCCACAGATACGCAGTATTTT. Encoded protein: CSARGLATDTQYF.

This clonotype was detected many times. The V gene is TRBV7-9, the J gene TRBJ2-1, with D maybe TRBD2 (5 bases). CDR1 is SEHNR, CDR2 FQNEAQ, per germline (reference sequence). This CDR3 region has 15 residues. V was trimmed by 2 bases and J by 6 bases, leaving 14 bases between them. The CDR3 coding sequence is TGTGCCAGCAGCTTACGAACTGGAGCGGCCAATGAGCAGTTCTTC. Its translation: CASSLRTGAANEQFF.